The 18 T cell receptor beta chains presented below share a single source sample, sequenced in a study of T cells expressing NK-cell markers (dated by TCRdb to the early 2020s). Library method: 5' RACE. The listed sequencing device is Illumina HiSeq 2000. TCRdb reanalyzed the reads, keeping one entry per CDR3 protein sequence and omitting DNA. The table for this sample shows approximately 8,200 distinct CDR3 sequences. The top ten hold about 9.4% of the sample. Source material: blood T cells: a sorted CD56 or NKG2C T cell subset, CD4+ or CD8+ T cells, or bulk PBMC T cells (not recorded which). The source of these receptors is a man between 18 and 35 years old in good health. Donor details come from another sample of the same person, matched by shared clones.

The gene calls are TRBV20-1 and TRBJ2-2; TCRdb names TRBD2, which stays unverified in the absence of DNA. The CDR3 runs to 15 residues. Germline-derived CDR1 and CDR2 are DFQATT and SNEGSKA (reference sequence). CDR3 residues: CSAIGLAVGTGELFF.

This clonotype is identified as medium-sized from frequency. The rearrangement joins TRBV3-1 to TRBJ2-1; TCRdb outputs TRBD1, but without DNA this stays unchecked. Germline V lookup: CDR1 LGHDT, CDR2 YNNKEL (reference sequence). The CDR3 is made up of 15 amino acids. CDR3 sequence: CASSVDRVELNEQFF.

The chain joins TRBV6-5 to TRBJ2-2; the D gene TCRdb calls, TRBD2, cannot be checked with no DNA. The CDR3 has 21 residues. Per the germline V gene, CDR1 is MNHEY and CDR2 is SVGAGI. The CDR3 protein is CARPPLTPGLAGEGNTGELFF.

The V call is TRBV13, the J call TRBJ1-1; TCRdb indicates TRBD1, and absent DNA this call remains unverified. This CDR3 has 15 residues. Germline V gene data show CDR1 as PRHDT and CDR2 as FYEKMQ (reference sequence). Here the CDR3 reads CASSLSPGVGTEAFF.

The CDR3 loop is CASGTPSGAFF. The chain employs TRBV12-5 and TRBJ1-1. This CDR3 spans 11 amino acids. In germline, CDR1 is LGHNT, CDR2 FRNRAP.

V gene TRBV4-3 combines with J gene TRBJ1-5; TCRdb picks TRBD1, but there is no DNA to check that call. Germline lookup yields CDR1 LGHNA and CDR2 YSLEER. This CDR3 comprises 16 residues. The CDR3: CASSQDLDRDNQPQHF.

This clonotype is classed as medium-sized by frequency. The V call is TRBV15, the J call TRBJ2-7; TCRdb picks TRBD2, but there is no DNA to check that call. This CDR3 is built from 16 residues. The germline V gene encodes CDR1 LNHNV and CDR2 YYDKDF (reference sequence). The CDR3 here is CATSRDRTGSPYEQYF.

The V call is TRBV4-2, the J call TRBJ2-1; TCRdb's D call of TRBD2 is untestable without DNA. The germline V gene encodes CDR1 LGHNA and CDR2 YNFKEQ. The CDR3 totals 15 residues. CDR3 loop: CASSQRTSVYNEQFF.

This clonotype is identified as medium-sized from frequency. This sequence joins TRBV12-3 or TRBV12-4 and TRBJ2-7. The CDR3 is 13 residues long. CDR3 protein: CASSLALEYEQYF.

V is TRBV6-2 or TRBV6-3 and J is TRBJ2-7; TCRdb reports TRBD1, a call that lacks DNA to check it against. CDR1 and CDR2 from the germline V gene are MNHEY and SVGEGT. CDR3 length: 15 residues. The CDR3 region is CASSSTNSGTYEQYF.

This clonotype is deemed medium-sized by its frequency. The chain joins TRBV28 to TRBJ2-7; the D call from TCRdb, TRBD1, cannot be confirmed without DNA. The CDR3 sequence is 15 residues long. The germline V gene has CDR1 MDHEN and CDR2 SYDVKM. The chain's CDR3 is CASSLTGGPTYEQYF.

This clonotype registers medium-sized (0.01 to 0.1%) by frequency. The chain links TRBV20-1 to TRBJ1-6. The germline CDR1 and CDR2 sequences are DFQATT and SNEGSKA (reference sequence). The CDR3 loop spans 12 amino acids. This CDR3 reads CSANRDDSPLHF.

The chain is built from TRBV7-9 and TRBJ2-7. This CDR3 comprises 13 residues. Looked up from germline, CDR1 is SEHNR and CDR2 is FQNEAQ (reference sequence). The CDR3 loop is CASGSQSLGEQYF. Supplemented by reference TRBV7-9 and TRBJ2-7, the full variable domain reads DTGVSQNPRHKITKRGQNVTFRCDPISEHNRLYWYRQTLGQGPEFLTYFQNEAQLEKSRLLSDRFSAERPKGSFSTLEIQRTEQGDSAMYLCASGSQSLGEQYFGPGTRLTVT.

According to its frequency, this clonotype is medium-sized (0.01 to 0.1%). The gene calls are TRBV29-1 and TRBJ1-1; TCRdb calls TRBD1, which cannot be checked without DNA. Germline V gene data show CDR1 as SQVTM and CDR2 as ANQGSEA. The CDR3 is 14 amino acids. The CDR3 sequence: CSVAIGTVNTEAFF.

The V gene is TRBV19, the J gene TRBJ2-2; TCRdb's D call of TRBD1 is untestable without DNA. The germline CDR1 and CDR2 sequences are LNHDA and SQIVND (reference sequence). This CDR3 has 14 residues. The CDR3 region is CASSWTGGTGELFF.

The chain couples TRBV15 to TRBJ2-1; TCRdb outputs TRBD2, but without DNA this stays unchecked. The CDR3 sequence is 15 residues long. The V gene's germline CDR1 is LNHNV and CDR2 YYDKDF (reference sequence). The CDR3 sequence: CATSSAGGGSGEQFF.

The genes are TRBV2 and TRBJ2-2; no DNA is available, so the TRBD1 call from TCRdb remains unchecked. CDR1 is SNHLY, CDR2 FYNNEI, per germline. There are 15 residues in the CDR3. This chain's CDR3 is CASSDGQGPAGELFF.

The chain joins TRBV5-5 to TRBJ2-1; TCRdb designates TRBD2, a call that cannot be tested without DNA. The V gene's germline CDR1 is SGHKS and CDR2 YYEKEE (reference sequence). The CDR3 spans 16 residues. CDR3 residues: CASSLDYSGTYNEQFF.